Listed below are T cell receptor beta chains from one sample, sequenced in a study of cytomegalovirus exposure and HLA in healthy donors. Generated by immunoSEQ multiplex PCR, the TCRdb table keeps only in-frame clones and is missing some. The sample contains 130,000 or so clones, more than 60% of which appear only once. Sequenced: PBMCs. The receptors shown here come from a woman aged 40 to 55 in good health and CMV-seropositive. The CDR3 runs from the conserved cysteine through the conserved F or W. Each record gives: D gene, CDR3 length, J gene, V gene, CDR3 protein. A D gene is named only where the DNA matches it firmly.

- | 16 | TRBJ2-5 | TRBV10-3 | CAISERVQVPGETQYF
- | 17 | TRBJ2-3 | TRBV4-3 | CASSQSVGRGLTDTQYF
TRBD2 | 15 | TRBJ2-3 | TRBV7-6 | CASSVGGGQTDTQYF
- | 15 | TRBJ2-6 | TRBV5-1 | CASSLAVSGANVLTF
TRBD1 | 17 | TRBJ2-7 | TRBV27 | CASSSPPGRGPSYEQYF
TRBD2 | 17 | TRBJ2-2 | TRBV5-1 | CASSLLPGGSHTGELFF
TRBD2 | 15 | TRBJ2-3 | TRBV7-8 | CASSFSSSGRHTQYF
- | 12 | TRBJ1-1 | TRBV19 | CASSREPGGAFF
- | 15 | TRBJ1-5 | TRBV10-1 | CASSESTVVSQPQHF
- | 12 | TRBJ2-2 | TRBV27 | CASSRQAGELFF
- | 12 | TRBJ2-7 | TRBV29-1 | CSVGGPSYEQYF
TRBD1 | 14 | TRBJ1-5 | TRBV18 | CASSPPGQGRPQHF
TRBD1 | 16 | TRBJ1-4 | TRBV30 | CACSSGTGSTNEKLFF
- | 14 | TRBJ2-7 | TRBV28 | CASSFPYGAYEQYF
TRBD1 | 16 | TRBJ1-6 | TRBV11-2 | CASSLAGTVDNSPLHF
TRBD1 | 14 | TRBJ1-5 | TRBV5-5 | CASSADRENQPQHF
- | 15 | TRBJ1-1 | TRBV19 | CASRGGDGVDTEAFF
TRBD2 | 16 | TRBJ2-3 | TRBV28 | CASSYLSGGGTDTQYF
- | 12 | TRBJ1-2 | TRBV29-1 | CSVEDTVYGYTF
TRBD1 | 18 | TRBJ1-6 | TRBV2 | CASSGGGGLTTRNSPLHF
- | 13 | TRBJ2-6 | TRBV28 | CASSPVGANVLTF
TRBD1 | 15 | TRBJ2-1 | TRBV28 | CASRLRGDRNYEQFF
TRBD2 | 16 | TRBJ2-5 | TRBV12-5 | CASGFYERGGRETQYF
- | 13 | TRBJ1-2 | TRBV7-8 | CASSLDGFYGYTF
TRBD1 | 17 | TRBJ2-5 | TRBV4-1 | CASSQDKDRGWGETQYF
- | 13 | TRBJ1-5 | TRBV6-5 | CASRPQSNQPQHF
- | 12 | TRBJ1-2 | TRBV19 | CASSGTGYGYTF
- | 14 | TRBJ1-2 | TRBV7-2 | CASSLRQNNYGYTF
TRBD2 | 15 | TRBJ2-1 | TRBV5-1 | CASSLQRGGYNEQFF
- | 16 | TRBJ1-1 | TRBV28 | CASSFPSTGVNTEAFF
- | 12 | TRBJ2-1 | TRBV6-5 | CASSSQGIQWFF
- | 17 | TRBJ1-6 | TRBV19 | CASSIGPILRPRSPLHF
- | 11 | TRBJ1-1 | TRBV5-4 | CATRNSAEAFF
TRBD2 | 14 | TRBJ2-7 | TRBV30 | CAWSGGTSISEQYF
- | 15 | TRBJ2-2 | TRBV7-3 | CASSPLASGTGELFF
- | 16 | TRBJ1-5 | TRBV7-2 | CASSLDPSRGHQPQHF
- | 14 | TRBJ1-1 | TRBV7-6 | CASSLGGEYNEAFF
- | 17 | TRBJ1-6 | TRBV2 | CASSERAAATNNSPLHF
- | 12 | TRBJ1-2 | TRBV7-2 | CASSQGYYGYTF
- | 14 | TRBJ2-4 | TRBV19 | CASSIGVDKNIQYF